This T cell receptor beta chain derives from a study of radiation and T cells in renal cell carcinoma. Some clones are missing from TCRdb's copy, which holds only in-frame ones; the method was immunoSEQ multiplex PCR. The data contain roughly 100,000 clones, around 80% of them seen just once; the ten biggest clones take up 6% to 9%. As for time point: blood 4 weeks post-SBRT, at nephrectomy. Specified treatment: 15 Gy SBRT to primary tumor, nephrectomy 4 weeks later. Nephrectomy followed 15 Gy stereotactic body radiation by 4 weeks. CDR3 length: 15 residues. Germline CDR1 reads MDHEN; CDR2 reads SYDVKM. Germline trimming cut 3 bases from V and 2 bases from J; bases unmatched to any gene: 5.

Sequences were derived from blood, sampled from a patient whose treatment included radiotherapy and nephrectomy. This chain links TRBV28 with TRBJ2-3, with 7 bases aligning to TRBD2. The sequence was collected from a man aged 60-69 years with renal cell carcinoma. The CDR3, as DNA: TGTGCCAGCAGTTTGTGGACTAGTTCCACAGATACGCAGTATTTT. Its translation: CASSLWTSSTDTQYF.